These 7 T cell receptor beta chains share one sample of origin, sequenced in a study of post-analysis software for immune sequencing data. Notes on the study in general: Controls showed lower frequencies than patients for 5 or 6 TRBV segments, and TRBV5-6, TRBV5-1 and TRBV20-1 were among these.

TCR beta cDNA libraries included unique molecular identifiers. In TCRdb, the PCR reads were re-called with MiXCR into one record per CDR3 protein. Of a few hundred thousand distinct CDR3 sequences listed, approximately 45% are singletons. Their antigen targets remain unknown. Sample: blood. These receptors were collected from a girl between 10 and 17 years old with multiple sclerosis.

The J gene is TRBJ2-5, the V gene TRBV20-1, with D maybe TRBD2 (6 bases). Deletions cut 2 bases from V and 3 bases from J, with 13 bases between. Germline values: CDR1 DFQATT, CDR2 SNEGSKA (reference sequence). CDR3 length equals 14 residues. The CDR3 sequence: CSARTGLLKETQYF. The CDR3 DNA follows: TGCAGTGCTAGAACGGGACTCTTGAAAGAGACCCAGTACTTC.

This clonotype has just a few counts. The rearrangement links TRBV4-1 to TRBJ2-7; TRBD1 agrees at 7 bases. V lost 1 base, J lost 0 bases, and 15 bases stayed unmatched. Germline V gene lookup returns CDR1 MGHRA and CDR2 YSYEKL. The CDR3 loop spans 19 amino acids. The chain's CDR3 is CASSQVSQGVEGGSYEQYF. The CDR3 region has the DNA TGCGCCAGCAGCCAAGTGAGCCAGGGGGTAGAGGGTGGCTCCTACGAGCAGTACTTC.

The gene calls are TRBV20-1 and TRBJ1-5; D not certain. Between the trimmed V and J ends, which lost 1 base and 0 bases, there was a span of 10 bases. Germline V CDR1 and CDR2: DFQATT, SNEGSKA (reference sequence). This CDR3 region has 15 residues. CDR3: CSARVQSHSNQPQHF. CDR3 coding DNA: TGCAGTGCTAGAGTACAGTCTCATAGCAATCAGCCCCAGCATTTT.

As concerns this clonotype: The junction departs from germline at one end; a sequencing error may be responsible. The chain carries TRBV24-1 and TRBJ2-7, with 8 bases that match TRBD1. The germline V gene has CDR1 KGHDR and CDR2 SFDVKD. This CDR3 spans 18 amino acids. CDR3 sequence reads: CAASDTLKTGTGTYEQYF. The CDR3 region has the DNA TGTGCCGCCAGTGATACCTTAAAAACCGGGACAGGCACCTACGAGCAGTACTTC.

This clonotype was seen only a few times. The chain is built from TRBV6-6 and TRBJ1-4; perhaps TRBD1 as D (5 bases). This CDR3 has 14 amino acids. Trimming removed 6 bases at V and 2 bases at J, with 10 bases between. In germline, CDR1 is MNHNY, CDR2 SVGAGI (reference sequence). The CDR3: CASSPRGTNEKLFF. CDR3 DNA: TGTGCCAGCAGCCCGAGGGGTACTAATGAAAAACTGTTTTTT.

This chain links TRBV5-6 with TRBJ2-7, with 13 bases fitting TRBD2. The CDR3 contains 16 residues. Germline V gene data show CDR1 as SGHDT and CDR2 as YYEEEE. With V trimmed by 2 bases and J by 4 bases, 6 bases remained unmatched. The CDR3 coding sequence is TGTGCCAGCAGCTTATACGGGACTAGCGGGAATTACGAGCAGTACTTC. Translated, it gives CASSLYGTSGNYEQYF.

This clonotype was counted between two and nine times. CDR3 sequence reads: CASSLVADSTYEQYF. CDR3 nucleotides: TGCGCCAGCAGCTTAGTTGCTGATTCTACCTACGAGCAGTACTTC. This chain joins TRBV5-1 and TRBJ2-7; no firm D call. The CDR3 spans 15 residues. V lost 2 bases and J lost 2, with 14 bases in between. Germline values: CDR1 SGHRS, CDR2 YFSETQ.